Listed below are T cell receptor beta chains from one sample, sequenced in a study of blood T cell repertoires in COVID-19. TCRdb's copy holds only in-frame clones and misses some; the assay was immunoSEQ multiplex PCR. The sample contains around 99,000 clones, approximately 80% of which appear only once. The source material was peripheral blood. These receptors all come from an elderly woman with active or convalescent COVID-19. CDR3s include the opening cysteine and the closing phenylalanine or tryptophan. The order of the fields is J gene, D gene, V gene, clone size, CDR3 DNA, CDR3 protein. A D gene is named only where the DNA matches it firmly. A row's size may be missing; if present it is once, few, many or a size class.

>TRBJ2-7|-|TRBV19|few
TGTGCCAGTAGTGTTCCAGGGGTCTACGAGCAGTACTTC
CASSVPGVYEQYF
>TRBJ2-2|TRBD2|TRBV10-3|once
TGTGCCAGTAATTCCGGAGCGGGAGCGAACGGGGAGCTGTTTTTT
CASNSGAGANGELFF
>TRBJ2-7|TRBD2|TRBV11-2|-
TGTGCCAGCAGCTTAGATAGGACTAGCGGGAGTTACGAGCAGTACTTC
CASSLDRTSGSYEQYF
>TRBJ1-3|-|TRBV5-4|-
TGTGCCAGCAGCTTGGGGCAGGGAAACACCATATATTTT
CASSLGQGNTIYF
>TRBJ2-1|TRBD2|TRBV19|-
TGTGCCAGTAACGCACTAGCGGACTCCTACAATGAGCAGTTCTTC
CASNALADSYNEQFF
>TRBJ1-2|-|TRBV20-1|-
TGCAGTGCCTATGAGTATGGCTACACCTTC
CSAYEYGYTF
>TRBJ2-7|TRBD2|TRBV25-1|-
TGTGCCAGCAGTCCAACTAGCGGGATTCATTACGAGCAGTACTTC
CASSPTSGIHYEQYF
>TRBJ1-4|TRBD1|TRBV5-1|-
TGCGCCAGCAGCCCGACACAGGGGGGAGGCGAAAAACTGTTTTTT
CASSPTQGGGEKLFF
>TRBJ1-5|TRBD1|TRBV3-1/TRBV3-2|-
TGTGCCAGCAGCCAATCAGACAGGGGGCGTCAGCCCCAGCATTTT
CASSQSDRGRQPQHF
>TRBJ1-2|TRBD1|TRBV5-1|-
TGCGCCAGCAGCTTGGATTACAGGGGGCGAAACTATGGCTACACCTTC
CASSLDYRGRNYGYTF
>TRBJ1-1|-|TRBV7-9|few
TGTGCCAGCAGCTCGACAGGAACGACTGAAGCTTTCTTT
CASSSTGTTEAFF
>TRBJ1-2|-|TRBV6-1|few
TGTGCCAGCAGTGAAGCGGACAGAAACTATGGCTACACCTTC
CASSEADRNYGYTF
>TRBJ1-2|-|TRBV10-3|-
TGTGCCATCAGTGAGTCTGGGCGTCAGGGGAGGGGTGGAGTACGTGGCTACACCTTC
CAISESGRQGRGGVRGYTF
>TRBJ2-5|-|TRBV5-4|-
TGTGCCAGCAGCCTGAAGGGGTTTGGGGGACTCGACCAAGAGACCCAGTACTTC
CASSLKGFGGLDQETQYF
>TRBJ2-3|-|TRBV19|-
TGTGCCAGTAGTGGGCTAACCTCTAGCACAGATACGCAGTATTTT
CASSGLTSSTDTQYF
>TRBJ2-3|-|TRBV6-4|-
TGTGCCAGCAGTGATCTTGTGACAGATACGCAGTATTTT
CASSDLVTDTQYF
>TRBJ1-4|-|TRBV6-5|-
TGTGCCAGCGAGACAGCATCACCAACTAATGAAAAACTGTTTTTT
CASETASPTNEKLFF
>TRBJ1-1|-|TRBV5-4|-
TGTGCCAGCAGCCTGAGAGGCGCAGTGAATCTGAACACTGAAGCTTTCTTT
CASSLRGAVNLNTEAFF